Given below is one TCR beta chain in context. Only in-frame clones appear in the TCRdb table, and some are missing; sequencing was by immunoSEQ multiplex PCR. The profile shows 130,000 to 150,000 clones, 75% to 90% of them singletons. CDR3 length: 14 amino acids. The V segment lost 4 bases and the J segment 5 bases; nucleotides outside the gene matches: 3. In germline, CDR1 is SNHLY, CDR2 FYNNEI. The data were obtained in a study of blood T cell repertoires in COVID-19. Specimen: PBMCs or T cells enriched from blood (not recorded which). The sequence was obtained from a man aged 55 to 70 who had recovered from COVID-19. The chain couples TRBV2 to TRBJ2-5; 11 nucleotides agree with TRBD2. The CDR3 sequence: CASSGLAGYETQYF. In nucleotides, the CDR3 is TGTGCCAGCAGTGGACTAGCGGGGTACGAGACCCAGTACTTC.